The 5 T cell receptor beta chains given below trace back to one sample, sequenced in a study of cytomegalovirus exposure and HLA in healthy donors. Primers included in the PCR were 60 Vbeta and 13 Jbeta primers. Method: immunoSEQ multiplex PCR; TCRdb's copy keeps in-frame clones and lacks some. The repertoire holds roughly 170,000 clones, about 81% seen once, with about 2.2% in the top ten. Sequencing was carried out using PBMCs. The receptors were sampled from a woman aged 30 to 39 in good health and CMV-seronegative.

The chain has TRBV7-2 and TRBJ2-3; D is unresolved. CDR1 and CDR2 from the germline V gene are SGHTA and FQGNSA. Trimming took 0 bases from V and 2 from J, leaving 15 bases between them. The CDR3 extends over 17 amino acids. This CDR3 is CASSLALSAFFTDTQYF. In DNA, the CDR3 is TGTGCCAGCAGCTTAGCTCTTAGTGCGTTTTTCACAGATACGCAGTATTTT.

V is TRBV7-2 and J is TRBJ2-5; the D is unclear. There are 13 residues in the CDR3. Trimming removed 1 base from V and 4 bases from J, with 7 bases in between. CDR1 is SGHTA and CDR2 is FQGNSA in the germline V gene. The CDR3 spells CASSLVSSETQYF. CDR3 coding DNA: TGTGCCAGCAGCTTAGTATCGTCAGAGACCCAGTACTTC.

Comments on this clone: At one end, the junction sequence differs from germline, possibly due to a read error. This chain uses TRBV4-3 with TRBJ2-4; D perhaps matches TRBD2 (5 bases). Germline-derived CDR1 and CDR2 are LGHNA and YSLEER. The CDR3 totals 16 residues. The CDR3 nucleotides are TGCGCCAGCAGCCAAGATTACGGGATAGCCAAAAACAGTCAGTACTTC. Protein product: CASSQDYGIAKNSQYF.

The count of this clone is one. Compared with germline, one end of the junction differs, possibly owing to a read error. The J gene is TRBJ2-6, the V gene TRBV4-3, with D perhaps matching TRBD1 (5 bases). The germline V gene has CDR1 LGHNA and CDR2 YSLEER. The CDR3 covers 18 residues. For the CDR3, the DNA is TGCGCCAGCAGCCAAGATTCGAGACACGGCTCTGGGGCCAACGGCCTGACTTTC. Its protein is CASSQDSRHGSGANGLTF.

This chain uses TRBV10-2 with TRBJ1-3; D remains unclear. CDR1 WSHSY and CDR2 SAAADI come from the germline V gene. The CDR3 consists of 16 residues. V was trimmed by 3 bases and J by 4 bases, leaving 16 bases between them. CDR3 bases: TGCGCCAGCAGTGACAATCGCGGAGCCCTAGGAAACACCATATATTTT. It specifies CASSDNRGALGNTIYF.